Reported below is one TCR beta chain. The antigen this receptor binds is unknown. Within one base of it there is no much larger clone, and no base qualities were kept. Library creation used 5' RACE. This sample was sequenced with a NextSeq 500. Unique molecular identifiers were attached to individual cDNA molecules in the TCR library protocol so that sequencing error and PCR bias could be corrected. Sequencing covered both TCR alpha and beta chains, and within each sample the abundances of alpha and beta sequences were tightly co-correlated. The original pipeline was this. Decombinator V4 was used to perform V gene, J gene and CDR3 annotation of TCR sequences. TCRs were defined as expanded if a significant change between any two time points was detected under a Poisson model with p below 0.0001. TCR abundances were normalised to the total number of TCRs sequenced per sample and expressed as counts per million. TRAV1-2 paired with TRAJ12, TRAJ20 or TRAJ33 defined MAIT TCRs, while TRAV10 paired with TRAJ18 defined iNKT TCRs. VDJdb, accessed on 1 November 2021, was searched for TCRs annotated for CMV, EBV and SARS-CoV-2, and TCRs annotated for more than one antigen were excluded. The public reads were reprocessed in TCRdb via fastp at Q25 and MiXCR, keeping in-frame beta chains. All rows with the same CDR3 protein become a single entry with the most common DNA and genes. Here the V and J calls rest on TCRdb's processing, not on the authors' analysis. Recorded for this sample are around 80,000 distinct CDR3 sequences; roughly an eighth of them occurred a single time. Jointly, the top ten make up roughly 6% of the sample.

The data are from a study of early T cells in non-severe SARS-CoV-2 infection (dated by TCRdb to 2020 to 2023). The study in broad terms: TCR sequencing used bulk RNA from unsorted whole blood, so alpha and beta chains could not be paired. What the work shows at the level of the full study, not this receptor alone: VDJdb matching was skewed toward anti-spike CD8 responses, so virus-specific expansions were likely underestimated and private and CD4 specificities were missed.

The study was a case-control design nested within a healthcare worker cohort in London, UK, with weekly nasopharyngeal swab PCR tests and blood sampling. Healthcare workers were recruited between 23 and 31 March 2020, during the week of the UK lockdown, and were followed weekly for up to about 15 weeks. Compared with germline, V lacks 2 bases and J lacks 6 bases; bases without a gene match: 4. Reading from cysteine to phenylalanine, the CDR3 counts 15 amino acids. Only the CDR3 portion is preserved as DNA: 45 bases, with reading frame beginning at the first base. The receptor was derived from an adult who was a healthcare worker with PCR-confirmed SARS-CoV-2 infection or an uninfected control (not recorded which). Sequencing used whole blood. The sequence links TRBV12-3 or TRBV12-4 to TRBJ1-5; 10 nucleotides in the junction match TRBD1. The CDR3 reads CASSLQTGGVQPQHF. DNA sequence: TGTGCCAGCAGTTTACAGACAGGGGGCGTTCAGCCCCAGCATTTT.